This entry is about one TCR beta chain. The sample originates from a study of CD8 T cells in Susac syndrome. An input of about 0.5 to 1 ug of RNA was subjected to reverse transcription using random hexamers. Coverage of TCR beta CDR3 amplification by immunoSEQ multiplex PCR extended to 54 Vbeta and 13 Jbeta. A single record per CDR3 protein comes from TCRdb applying MiXCR to the immunoSEQ multiplex PCR reads. The profile shows around 270,000 distinct CDR3 sequences, approximately 85% of them singletons. Sequencing of TCR beta was undertaken in CD8+ and CD4+ T cells derived from blood. Treatment-naive patients with stable or active relapsing-remitting disease served as multiple sclerosis controls. Germline lookup yields CDR1 MNHEY and CDR2 SMNVEV (reference sequence). V lost 0 bases to trimming and J lost 5 bases, with 16 bases between them. The CDR3 consists of 16 residues.

What was sequenced was CD8+ T cells from PBMCs. This clonotype was obtained from a human donor with multiple sclerosis. V is TRBV27 and J is TRBJ2-5; possibly TRBD1 for D (6 bases). For the CDR3, the DNA is TGTGCCAGCAGTTTATCGAACGGACAGAATTCCGAGACCCAGTACTTC. Amino acids: CASSLSNGQNSETQYF.